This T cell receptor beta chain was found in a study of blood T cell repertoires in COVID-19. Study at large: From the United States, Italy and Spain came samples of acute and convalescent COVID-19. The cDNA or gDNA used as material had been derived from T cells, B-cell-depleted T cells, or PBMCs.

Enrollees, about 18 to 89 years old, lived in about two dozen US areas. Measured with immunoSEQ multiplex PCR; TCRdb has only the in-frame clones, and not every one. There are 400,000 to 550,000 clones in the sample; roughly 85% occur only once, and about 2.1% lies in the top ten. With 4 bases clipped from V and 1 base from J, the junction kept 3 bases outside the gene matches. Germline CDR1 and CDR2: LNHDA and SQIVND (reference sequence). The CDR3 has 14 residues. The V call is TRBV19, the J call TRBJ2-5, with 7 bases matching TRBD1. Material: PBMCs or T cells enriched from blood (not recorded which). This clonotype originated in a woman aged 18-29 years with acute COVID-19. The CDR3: CASSNRDSQETQYF. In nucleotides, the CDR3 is TGTGCCAGTAGTAACCGGGACAGCCAAGAGACCCAGTACTTC. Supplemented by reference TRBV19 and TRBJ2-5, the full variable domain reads DGGITQSPKYLFRKEGQNVTLSCEQNLNHDAMYWYRQDPGQGLRLIYYSQIVNDFQKGDIAEGYSVSREKKESFPLTVTSAQKNPTAFYLCASSNRDSQETQYFGPGTRLLVL.